This T cell receptor beta chain emerged from a study of cytomegalovirus exposure and HLA in healthy donors. Broader study findings: Serostatus for CMV was the only available immune exposure information. Reportedly, TCR beta sequences accurately predicted HLA-A and HLA-B alleles in most subjects. An analysis that came later showed most CMV-associated TCR beta chains appearing HLA-restricted.

The CDR3 totals 21 residues. Germline V lookup: CDR1 SGHVS, CDR2 FQNEAQ. After removal of 5 bases from V and 3 bases from J, the junction contained 21 bases not matched to a gene. With respect to this clone: Its target is unknown.

Primers for the PCR totalled 60 Vbeta and 13 Jbeta. Measured with immunoSEQ multiplex PCR; TCRdb has only the in-frame clones, and not every one. The repertoire holds tens of thousands of clones, with 50% as singletons. The source material was PBMCs. The TCR comes from a human donor in good health. The rearrangement links TRBV7-8 to TRBJ2-5, with 13 bases identical to TRBD2. The CDR3 DNA follows: TGTGCCAGCAGCCGCCAGTTAATAACCTCTTCCGGGACTAGCGGGAAAGAGACCCAGTACTTC. Translation gives CASSRQLITSSGTSGKETQYF. Looking up the rest from reference TRBV7-8 and TRBJ2-5 gives the full variable domain: GAGVSQSPRYKVAKRGQDVALRCDPISGHVSLFWYQQALGQGPEFLTYFQNEAQLDKSGLPSDRFFAERPEGSVSTLKIQRTQQEDSAVYLCASSRQLITSSGTSGKETQYFGPGTRLLVL.